This entry describes one T cell receptor beta chain. The assay was immunoSEQ multiplex PCR, and TCRdb's table has in-frame clones only and misses some. The table records 43,000 or so clones, approximately 89% of them present only once. V was trimmed by 3 bases and J by 3 bases, leaving 9 bases between them. Germline loops: CDR1 MDHEN, CDR2 SYDVKM. The CDR3 has 13 residues. The data derive from a study of blood T cell repertoires in COVID-19. Sequencing used peripheral blood. The rearrangement joins TRBV28 to TRBJ2-7; D ambiguous. The receptor was isolated from a man in his sixties with active or convalescent COVID-19. CDR3 protein: CASSFVRSYEQYF. CDR3 DNA: TGTGCCAGCAGTTTTGTGAGGAGCTACGAGCAGTACTTC.